These 5 T cell receptor beta chains came from one sample sequenced in a study of graft-versus-host responses after intestinal transplantation. Data came from immunoSEQ multiplex PCR; TCRdb stores just in-frame clones and leaves some out. This table has approximately 28,000 clones, around 92% appearing once. The specimen comprised PBMCs, sampled approximately 69 days after intestinal transplant. Receptors originate from a human patient who received an intestinal transplant, so some T cells may come from the graft donor.

The CDR3 sequence: CASSQEDRDYYGYTF. The CDR3 bases are TGCGCCAGCAGCCAAGAAGACCGGGACTACTATGGCTACACCTTC. The chain carries TRBV4-1 and TRBJ1-2; D is perhaps TRBD1 (5 bases). Trimming pared 0 bases from V and 3 bases from J, leaving 11 bases between. CDR1 MGHRA and CDR2 YSYEKL come from the germline V gene. The CDR3 sequence is 15 residues long.

CDR3 in amino acids: CASSLRGTEAFF. The CDR3 DNA follows: TGTGCCAGCAGCTTACGAGGAACTGAAGCTTTCTTT. The chain is built from TRBV11-3 and TRBJ1-1, with D unclear. Trimming removed 2 bases at V and 5 bases at J, with 6 bases between. The germline V gene encodes CDR1 SGHNT and CDR2 YENEEA. The CDR3 totals 12 residues. Together with reference TRBV11-3 and TRBJ1-1, the CDR3 gives the full variable domain: EAGVVQSPRYKIIEKKQPVAFWCNPISGHNTLYWYLQNLGQGPELLIRYENEEAVDDSQLPKDRFSAERLKGVDSTLKIQPAELGDSAVYLCASSLRGTEAFFGQGTRLTVV.

The V and J genes are TRBV15 and TRBJ1-1, with unresolved D. CDR3 length: 16 residues. The V and J ends lost 2 bases and 2 bases respectively, with 15 bases between them. The germline V gene has CDR1 LNHNV and CDR2 YYDKDF (reference sequence). CDR3 DNA: TGTGCCACCAGCAGACCCCGGACGGAGTATAACACTGAAGCTTTCTTT. Translating it yields CATSRPRTEYNTEAFF.

In its sample, this clone ranks as medium-sized. The CDR3 protein is CASSARIRGNTEAFF. CDR3 nucleotide sequence: TGTGCCAGCAGTGCAAGAATCCGAGGTAACACTGAAGCTTTCTTT. V gene TRBV6-1 combines with J gene TRBJ1-1; no clear D. Germline lookup yields CDR1 MNHNS and CDR2 SASEGT. The CDR3 has 15 amino acids. Trimming removed 4 bases from V and 2 bases from J, with 14 bases in between.

Here the CDR3 reads CASSGQGATEAFF. CDR3 bases: TGTGCCAGCAGCGGCCAGGGGGCCACTGAAGCTTTCTTT. V and J are TRBV13 and TRBJ1-1; the match to TRBD1 covers 8 bases. The CDR3 sequence is 13 residues long. V was clipped by 5 bases and J by 4 bases; unmatched bases: 3. In germline, CDR1 is PRHDT, CDR2 FYEKMQ (reference sequence).